Here is one T cell receptor beta chain with its context. What it binds is unknown. V was clipped by 4 bases and J by 1 base; unmatched bases: 6. Germline lookup yields CDR1 GTSNPN and CDR2 SVGIG (reference sequence). The CDR3 loop spans 14 amino acids. This entry is derived from a study of cytomegalovirus exposure and HLA in healthy donors. Study conclusions and caveats: Among TCR beta chains, those listed as cytomegalovirus-associated numbered some 160. Under in vitro conditions, a few CMV-associated chains were confirmed as specific for CMV antigens.

From the roughly 120-subject validation cohort, which was separate from the roughly 610-subject first cohort, the donors were drawn. Method: immunoSEQ multiplex PCR; TCRdb's copy keeps in-frame clones and lacks some. The sample has 130,000 to 150,000 clones; 87% are singletons. The TCR originated in a man aged 18 to 30 in good health and CMV-seropositive. The sequenced sample was PBMCs. The chain combines TRBV30 with TRBJ2-7; 8 bases are shared with TRBD1. CDR3 region: CAWMDRALSYEQYF. The DNA for the CDR3 is TGTGCCTGGATGGACAGGGCATTATCCTACGAGCAGTACTTC.